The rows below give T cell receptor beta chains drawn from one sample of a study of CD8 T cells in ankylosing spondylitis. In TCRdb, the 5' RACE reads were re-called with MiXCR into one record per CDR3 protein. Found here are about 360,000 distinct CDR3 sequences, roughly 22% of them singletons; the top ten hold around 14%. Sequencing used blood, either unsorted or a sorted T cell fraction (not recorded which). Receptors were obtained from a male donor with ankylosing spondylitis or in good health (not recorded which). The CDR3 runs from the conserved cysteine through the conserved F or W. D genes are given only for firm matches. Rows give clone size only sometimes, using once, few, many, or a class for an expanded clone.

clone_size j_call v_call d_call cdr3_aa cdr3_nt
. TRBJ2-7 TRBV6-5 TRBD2 CASSYQRGASYEQYF TGTGCCAGCAGTTACCAGCGGGGAGCATCCTACGAGCAGTACTTC
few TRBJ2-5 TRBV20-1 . CSVRPRGARQETQYF TGCAGTGTTCGCCCGAGGGGGGCCCGCCAAGAGACCCAGTACTTC
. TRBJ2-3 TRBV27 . CASSFLGNTDTQYF TGTGCCAGCAGTTTCTTGGGTAATACAGATACGCAGTATTTT
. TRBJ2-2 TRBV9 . CASSVGSDANTGELFF TGTGCCAGCAGCGTAGGCTCAGATGCGAACACCGGGGAGCTGTTTTTT
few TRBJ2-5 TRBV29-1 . CSVESSVWGNLETQYF TGCAGCGTTGAAAGTTCTGTGTGGGGCAACTTGGAGACCCAGTACTTC
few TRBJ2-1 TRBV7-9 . CAKTGEGNEQFF TGTGCCAAAACAGGGGAGGGGAATGAGCAGTTCTTC
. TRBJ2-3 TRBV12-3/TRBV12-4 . CASSLGTDRATQYF TGTGCCAGCAGCCTGGGGACCGACCGGGCCACGCAGTATTTT
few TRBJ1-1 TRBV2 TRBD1 CASRGTGGDTEAFF TGTGCCAGCAGGGGGACAGGGGGTGACACTGAAGCTTTCTTT
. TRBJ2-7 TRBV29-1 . CSFSTGFSYEQYF TGCAGCTTCTCCACAGGGTTCTCCTACGAGCAGTACTTC
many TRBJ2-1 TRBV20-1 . CSARGLGLVVDEQFF TGCAGTGCTAGGGGACTGGGTTTGGTAGTCGATGAGCAGTTCTTC
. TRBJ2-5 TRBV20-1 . CSAGGLAQETQYF TGCAGTGCTGGCGGGTTAGCCCAGGAGACCCAGTACTTC
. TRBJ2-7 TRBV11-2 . CASSLGVGTVYEQYF TGTGCCAGCAGCTTAGGTGTAGGGACCGTCTACGAGCAGTACTTC
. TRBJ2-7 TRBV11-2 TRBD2 CASSFFTSGGFYEQYF TGTGCCAGCAGCTTTTTTACTAGCGGGGGGTTCTACGAGCAGTACTTC
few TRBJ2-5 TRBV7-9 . CASSLGVFETQYF TGTGCCAGCAGCTTAGGGGTTTTTGAGACCCAGTACTTC
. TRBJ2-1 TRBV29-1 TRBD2 CSVNPGRGDNEQFF TGCAGCGTCAACCCCGGACGGGGGGACAATGAGCAGTTCTTC
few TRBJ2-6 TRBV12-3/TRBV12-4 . CASSLVGDFGANVLTF TGTGCCAGCAGTTTAGTCGGGGATTTTGGGGCCAACGTCCTGACTTTC
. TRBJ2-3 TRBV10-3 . CAISESSGVGFGDTQYF TGTGCCATCAGTGAGTCATCGGGGGTGGGGTTCGGAGATACGCAGTATTTT
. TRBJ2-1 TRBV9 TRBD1 CASSGGWGIQGAYNEQFF TGTGCCAGCAGCGGTGGATGGGGGATTCAGGGGGCCTACAATGAGCAGTTCTTC
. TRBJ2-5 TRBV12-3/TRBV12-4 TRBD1 CASSRTGTLTQYF TGTGCCAGCAGTAGGACAGGGACTTTGACCCAGTACTTC
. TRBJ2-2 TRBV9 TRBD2 CASSVVGLAGLTGELFF TGTGCCAGCAGCGTAGTCGGGCTAGCGGGGTTAACCGGGGAGCTGTTTTTT
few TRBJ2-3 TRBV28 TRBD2 CASSFSGPGGDTQYF TGTGCCAGCAGTTTCTCTGGGCCGGGAGGAGATACGCAGTATTTT
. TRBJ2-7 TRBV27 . CASSSGNQYEQYF TGTGCCAGCAGTTCCGGCAACCAATACGAGCAGTACTTC
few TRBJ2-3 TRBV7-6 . CASSLRSGELYTDTQYF TGTGCCAGCAGCTTACGATCCGGGGAGCTCTACACAGATACGCAGTATTTT
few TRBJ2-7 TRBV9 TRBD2 CASSAGTSGGTYEQYF TGTGCCAGCAGCGCGGGTACTAGCGGGGGAACCTACGAGCAGTACTTC
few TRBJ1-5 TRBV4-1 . CASSQDRGQPQHF TGCGCCAGCAGCCAAGACAGGGGTCAGCCCCAGCATTTT
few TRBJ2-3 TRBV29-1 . CSVGGTEGGIPDTQYF TGCAGCGTTGGAGGGACCGAGGGGGGTATTCCAGATACGCAGTATTTT
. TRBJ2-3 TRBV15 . CATSRVSGEGRDTQYF TGTGCCACCAGCAGAGTCTCAGGGGAGGGTAGGGATACGCAGTATTTT
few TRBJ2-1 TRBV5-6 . CASSLVLATLSSYNEQFF TGTGCCAGCAGCTTGGTTCTAGCGACCTTGAGCTCCTACAATGAGCAGTTCTTC
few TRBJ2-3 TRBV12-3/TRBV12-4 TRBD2 CASSSTGTSLKDTQYF TGTGCCAGCAGTTCCACCGGGACTAGTTTAAAGGATACGCAGTATTTT
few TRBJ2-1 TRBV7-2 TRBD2 CASTFVAGGRNEQFF TGTGCCAGCACCTTTGTAGCGGGGGGGAGAAATGAGCAGTTCTTC
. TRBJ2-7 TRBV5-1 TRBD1 CASSSRQGVAYEQYF TGCGCCAGCAGCTCCAGACAGGGGGTGGCCTACGAGCAGTACTTC
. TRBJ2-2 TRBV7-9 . CASSLGRGFAGELFF TGTGCCAGCAGCTTAGGTCGGGGTTTCGCCGGGGAGCTGTTTTTT
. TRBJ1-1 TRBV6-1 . CASSQAFF TGTGCCAGCAGCCAAGCTTTCTTT
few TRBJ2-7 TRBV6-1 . CASRRTGTHEQYF TGTGCCAGCAGGCGAACAGGGACCCACGAGCAGTACTTC
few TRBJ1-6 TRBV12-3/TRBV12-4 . CASSFLGVNSPLHF TGTGCCAGCAGTTTCCTAGGGGTAAATTCACCCCTCCACTTT
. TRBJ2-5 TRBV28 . CASSFGEEETQYF TGTGCCAGCAGTTTCGGTGAGGAAGAGACCCAGTACTTC
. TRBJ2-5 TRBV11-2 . CASSFRPSETQYF TGTGCCAGCAGCTTTAGACCCTCAGAGACCCAGTACTTC
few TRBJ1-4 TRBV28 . CASSLGQGRDEKLFF TGTGCCAGCAGTTTAGGGCAGGGTCGGGATGAAAAACTGTTTTTT
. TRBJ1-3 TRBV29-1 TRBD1 CSVTSTGNSGNTIYF TGCAGCGTCACTTCGACAGGGAACTCTGGAAACACCATATATTTT
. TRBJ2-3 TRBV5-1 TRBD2 CASSLRGLSSTDTQYF TGCGCCAGCAGCTTGAGGGGACTATCTAGCACAGATACGCAGTATTTT
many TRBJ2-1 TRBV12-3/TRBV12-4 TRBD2 CASNSGGAQVWQFF TGTGCCAGCAATAGCGGGGGGGCACAAGTCTGGCAGTTCTTC
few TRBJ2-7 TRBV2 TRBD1 CASWGQFTYEQYF TGTGCCAGCTGGGGACAGTTTACCTACGAGCAGTACTTC
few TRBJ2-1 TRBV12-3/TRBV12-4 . CASRGARYPNEQFF TGTGCCAGCAGGGGCGCCCGATACCCCAATGAGCAGTTCTTC
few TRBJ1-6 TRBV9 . CASSGTWEYSPLHF TGTGCCAGCAGCGGAACCTGGGAGTATTCACCCCTCCACTTT
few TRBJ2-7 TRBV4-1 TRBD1 CASRPTPGQGYEQYF TGCGCCAGCAGGCCTACGCCGGGACAGGGCTACGAGCAGTACTTC
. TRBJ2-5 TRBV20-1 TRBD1 CSARGGDRVETQYF TGCAGTGCTAGGGGGGGGGACAGGGTAGAGACCCAGTACTTC
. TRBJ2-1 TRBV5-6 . CASSLGTGDVYNEQFF TGTGCCAGCAGCTTGGGAACGGGGGACGTCTACAATGAGCAGTTCTTC
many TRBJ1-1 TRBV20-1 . CSARDWGNTEAFF TGCAGTGCTCGAGACTGGGGGAACACTGAAGCTTTCTTT
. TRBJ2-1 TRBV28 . CASSFRPSGFYNEQFF TGTGCCAGCAGTTTCAGGCCGTCGGGGTTTTACAATGAGCAGTTCTTC
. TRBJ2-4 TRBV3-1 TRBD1 CASSQEGGTKNIQYF TGTGCCAGCAGCCAGGAAGGGGGCACCAAAAACATTCAGTACTTC
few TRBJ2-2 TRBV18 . CASSSRTDTGELFF TGTGCCAGCTCATCTCGGACGGACACCGGGGAGCTGTTTTTT
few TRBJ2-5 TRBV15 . CATSYTTGTETQYF TGTGCCACCAGCTATACTACAGGGACAGAGACCCAGTACTTC
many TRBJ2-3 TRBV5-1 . CASSLGDTDTQYF TGCGCCAGCAGCTTGGGTGACACAGATACGCAGTATTTT
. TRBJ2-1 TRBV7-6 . CASSLFRGGDNEQFF TGTGCCAGCAGCTTATTCAGGGGAGGGGACAATGAGCAGTTCTTC
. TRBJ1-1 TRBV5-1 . CASTPGWGHTEAFF TGCGCCAGCACCCCCGGGTGGGGTCACACTGAAGCTTTCTTT